The clone carrying this T cell receptor beta chain was seen ten or more times. Its antigen remains unidentified. This sample is part of a study of neurological immune-mediated disorders. The cDNA was synthesized by 5'RACE incorporating 10-nucleotide random UMIs. Every sequencing run produced over 180 million TCR-beta sequences, and the sequences from any one run covered 15-18 subjects. Each CDR3 protein gets one entry after TCRdb re-called the 5' RACE reads with MiXCR. The table lists around 37,000 distinct CDR3 sequences, more than 9.5% of them singletons, with roughly 3.9% in the top ten. Study-wide points: Multiple sclerosis was found to have the least TCR clonal expansion, below healthy controls, and HTLV-1-associated myelopathy the most.

Regarding time point: technical triplicate 1. The unsorted libraries were produced from 2 million PBMCs held at -80 C. After removal of 4 bases from V and 2 bases from J, the junction contained 7 bases not matched to a gene. The CDR3 spans 15 residues. Germline V gene lookup returns CDR1 SGDLS and CDR2 YYNGEE. The chain employs TRBV9 and TRBJ2-3; TRBD1 matches at 7 bases. Sequencing was performed on PBMCs. This receptor was obtained from a man aged 55 to 69 with HTLV-1-associated myelopathy (HAM/TSP). The CDR3 here is CASSPGTVDTDTQYF. Written as DNA, the CDR3 is TGTGCCAGCAGCCCCGGGACAGTGGACACAGATACGCAGTATTTT.